The 31 T cell receptor beta chains below come from one sample, sequenced in a study of Tregs in tolerant kidney transplant recipients. TCRdb keeps only in-frame clones here, not all; method: immunoSEQ multiplex PCR. The sample yields 14,000 to 15,000 clones, 80% seen once. This material consisted of Tregs from blood, taken before the transplant. The receptors derive from a human donor who received a combined kidney and bone marrow transplant.

The genes are TRBV6-1 and TRBJ2-7; D uncertain. This CDR3 is 12 amino acids long. The V gene lost 3 bases and the J gene lost 9 bases, with 12 bases spanning the gap. Germline CDR1 MNHNS, CDR2 SASEGT. The CDR3 DNA follows: TGTGCCAGCAGTGAGGTCAGGTCTGGGCAGTACTTC. Protein sequence: CASSEVRSGQYF.

The gene calls are TRBV9 and TRBJ2-3; 8 nucleotides line up with TRBD2. The V gene end was trimmed by 0 bases and the J gene end by 4 bases; junction bases not matched to a gene: 10. CDR3 length equals 17 residues. The germline V gene has CDR1 SGDLS and CDR2 YYNGEE. As DNA, the CDR3 is TGTGCCAGCAGCGTAGCAGGTAGCGGGATAGTTGCAGATACGCAGTATTTT. This sequence encodes CASSVAGSGIVADTQYF.

This chain joins TRBV7-8 and TRBJ2-7; TRBD1 might be the D (6 bases). The CDR3 runs to 17 residues. Germline V gene data show CDR1 as SGHVS and CDR2 as FQNEAQ. With 5 bases removed from V and 6 bases from J, the gap between germline ends came to 26 bases. The DNA of the CDR3 is TGTGCCAGCAGCCCTTCTCAGGGGACACGGCCTGACTTCGAGCAGTACTTC. This codes for CASSPSQGTRPDFEQYF.

This clone has more than one count but fewer than ten. J is TRBJ1-5 and V is TRBV7-2; unclear D gene. The CDR3 is made up of 12 amino acids. The ends were cut back, 6 bases at V and 6 bases at J, with 9 bases in the middle. The germline V gene encodes CDR1 SGHTA and CDR2 FQGNSA. CDR3 DNA: TGTGCCAGCAGTCGACGCGGTCAGCCCCAGCATTTT. Residues: CASSRRGQPQHF.

The chain links TRBV20-1 to TRBJ1-2; D unresolved. Germline values: CDR1 DFQATT, CDR2 SNEGSKA (reference sequence). The ends were cut back, 4 bases at V and 4 bases at J, with 7 bases in the middle. The CDR3 consists of 11 residues. The CDR3 coding sequence is TGCAGTGCTAAGCCCCTCTATGGCTACACCTTC. Translating it yields CSAKPLYGYTF.

The rearrangement links TRBV7-2 to TRBJ2-5; D not certain. The V end lost 5 bases, the J end lost 4 bases, and 5 bases lay between the germline ends. Germline V lookup: CDR1 SGHTA, CDR2 FQGNSA. CDR3 length equals 11 residues. CDR3 region: CASSLLETQYF. CDR3 coding DNA: TGTGCCAGCAGCCTTCTAGAGACCCAGTACTTC.

V usage is TRBV5-1 and J usage is TRBJ2-5; D gene uncertain. Germline CDR1 reads SGHRS; CDR2 reads YFSETQ. The CDR3 runs to 14 residues. The V and J ends lost 4 bases and 3 bases respectively, with 13 bases between them. The CDR3 nucleotides are TGCGCCAGCAGCCGTAAAATCCGAGAAGAGACCCAGTACTTC. This encodes CASSRKIREETQYF.

The chain is built from TRBV20-1 and TRBJ2-7; tentative D call: TRBD2 (5 bases). The CDR3 runs 11 residues. The germline V gene has CDR1 DFQATT and CDR2 SNEGSKA (reference sequence). The germline V and J ends were trimmed by 2 bases and 7 bases, with 9 bases remaining between them. The CDR3 spells CSARKLGEQYF. The CDR3 coding sequence is TGCAGTGCTAGAAAACTAGGAGAGCAGTACTTC.

The chain has TRBV28 and TRBJ2-7; 11 bases are a match to TRBD2. V lost 3 bases to trimming and J lost 8 bases; unmatched junction nucleotides: 18. This CDR3 spans 18 amino acids. Germline lookup yields CDR1 MDHEN and CDR2 SYDVKM. CDR3 loop: CASSFIAPGVTSGTQQYF. CDR3 bases: TGTGCCAGCAGTTTTATTGCTCCAGGGGTGACTAGCGGGACTCAGCAGTACTTC. Based on the CDR3 plus reference TRBV28 and TRBJ2-7, the full variable domain is DVKVTQSSRYLVKRTGEKVFLECVQDMDHENMFWYRQDPGLGLRLIYFSYDVKMKEKGDIPEGYSVSREKKERFSLILESASTNQTSMYLCASSFIAPGVTSGTQQYFGPGTRLTVT.

V and J are TRBV6-1 and TRBJ2-4, with a weak D call TRBD1 (5 bases). CDR1 is MNHNS, CDR2 SASEGT, per germline. Trimming pared 1 base from V and 7 bases from J, leaving 14 bases between. CDR3 length: 15 residues. The CDR3 spells CASSEGSGMWNIQYF. For the CDR3, the DNA is TGTGCCAGCAGTGAAGGGTCAGGGATGTGGAACATTCAGTACTTC.

CDR3 coding DNA: TGTGCCAGCGCGGGGGGAGTTGGTGGCTACACCTTC. Its protein is CASAGGVGGYTF. The V call is TRBV7-2, the J call TRBJ1-2, with a tentative D call TRBD1 (5 bases). The CDR3 is 12 amino acids. The germline V and J ends were trimmed by 8 bases and 7 bases, with 14 bases remaining between them. CDR1 is SGHTA, CDR2 FQGNSA, per germline. Complete variable domain (other parts from reference TRBV7-2 and TRBJ1-2): GAGVSQSPSNKVTEKGKDVELRCDPISGHTALYWYRQSLGQGLEFLIYFQGNSAPDKSGLPSDRFSAERTGGSVSTLTIQRTQQEDSAVYLCASAGGVGGYTFGSGTRLTVV.

The genes are TRBV9 and TRBJ2-2, with D possibly TRBD1 on 5 matching bases. The CDR3 is 15 residues long. V was cut by 1 base and J by 2 bases, with 9 bases left in between. CDR1 is SGDLS, CDR2 YYNGEE, per germline. In DNA, the CDR3 is TGTGCCAGCAGCGTAACAGGAGCTAACACCGGGGAGCTGTTTTTT. It specifies CASSVTGANTGELFF.

The J gene is TRBJ1-2, the V gene TRBV6-5; 9 bases are a match to TRBD1. Losses at the gene ends were 10 bases for V and 8 bases for J; bases not matched to a gene: 5. The CDR3 contains 11 residues. The V gene's germline CDR1 is MNHEY and CDR2 SVGAGI. The CDR3 sequence: CATRQGVGYTF. The CDR3 region has the DNA TGTGCCACCCGACAGGGGGTAGGCTACACCTTC.

The gene calls are TRBV5-1 and TRBJ1-6; D is undetermined. V lost 0 bases to trimming and J lost 7 bases, with 17 bases between them. The CDR3 runs 17 residues. Germline assignment: CDR1 SGHRS and CDR2 YFSETQ. CDR3: CASSLELGRTRNSPLHF. CDR3 in DNA: TGCGCCAGCAGCTTGGAACTGGGGAGGACGAGAAATTCACCCCTCCACTTT. Drawing the rest from reference TRBV5-1 and TRBJ1-6, the complete variable domain is KAGVTQTPRYLIKTRGQQVTLSCSPISGHRSVSWYQQTPGQGLQFLFEYFSETQRNKGNFPGRFSGRQFSNSRSEMNVSTLELGDSALYLCASSLELGRTRNSPLHFGNGTRLTVT.

This chain joins TRBV7-9 and TRBJ1-2; TRBD1 matches at 11 bases. This CDR3 contains 16 residues. The V gene end was trimmed by 5 bases and the J gene end by 7 bases; junction bases not matched to a gene: 12. The germline V gene encodes CDR1 SEHNR and CDR2 FQNEAQ (reference sequence). CDR3 in DNA: TGTGCCAGCAGCCGCGGACAGGGGGCGATTTCTAGTGGCTACACCTTC. This sequence encodes CASSRGQGAISSGYTF.

This chain connects TRBV7-7 to TRBJ2-5, with 10 bases that match TRBD2. There are 15 residues in the CDR3. After removal of 6 bases from V and 0 bases from J, the junction contained 4 bases not matched to a gene. Germline V gene lookup returns CDR1 SSHAT and CDR2 FNYEAQ (reference sequence). The CDR3 reads CASSLLAGYQETQYF. The CDR3, as DNA: TGTGCCAGCAGTTTACTAGCGGGGTACCAAGAGACCCAGTACTTC.

This clone was observed once. The chain couples TRBV12-5 to TRBJ2-2, with D perhaps matching TRBD1 (5 bases). Between the trimmed V and J ends, which lost 1 base and 6 bases, there was a span of 12 bases. The CDR3 totals 15 residues. Germline loops: CDR1 LGHNT, CDR2 FRNRAP. The DNA for the CDR3 is TGTGCTAGTGGTTTGGGCCAAGGACATTCCGGGGAGCTGTTTTTT. It encodes CASGLGQGHSGELFF. Drawing the rest from reference TRBV12-5 and TRBJ2-2, the complete variable domain is DARVTQTPRHKVTEMGQEVTMRCQPILGHNTVFWYRQTMMQGLELLAYFRNRAPLDDSGMPKDRFSAEMPDATLATLKIQPSEPRDSAVYFCASGLGQGHSGELFFGEGSRLTVL.

The chain has TRBV5-6 and TRBJ2-5; no clear D gene. Trimming removed 6 bases at V and 4 bases at J, with 13 bases between. The CDR3 consists of 13 residues. Germline V CDR1 and CDR2: SGHDT, YYEEEE. In nucleotides, the CDR3 is TGTGCCAGCAACGTCCCGGGTCGAGAGACCCAGTACTTC. The encoded protein is CASNVPGRETQYF.

The chain has TRBV6-1 and TRBJ2-3; D gene unclear. Germline CDR1 is MNHNS and CDR2 is SASEGT. CDR3 size: 12 residues. Trimming pared 2 bases from V and 6 bases from J, leaving 6 bases between. This CDR3 is CASSESLDTQYF. Here the CDR3 DNA reads TGTGCCAGCAGTGAATCATTGGATACGCAGTATTTT.

The chain couples TRBV19 to TRBJ1-1; TRBD1 matches 9 bases. Per the germline V gene, CDR1 is LNHDA and CDR2 is SQIVND (reference sequence). The CDR3 has 17 amino acids. The trim removed 6 bases at V and 3 bases at J, leaving 14 bases unmatched. DNA for the CDR3: TGTGCCAGTAGGGAATGGAACAGGGGGCGGCTTTACACTGAAGCTTTCTTT. Its protein is CASREWNRGRLYTEAFF.

This chain uses TRBV5-6 with TRBJ2-7, with 8 bases lining up with TRBD1. The length of the CDR3 is 15 residues. Trimming cost V 2 bases and J 7 bases; bases outside gene matches: 11. Germline CDR1 reads SGHDT; CDR2 reads YYEEEE. DNA of the CDR3: TGTGCCAGCAGCTTTGATCGTCAGGGGGCGAAAGAGCAGTACTTC. It is translated as CASSFDRQGAKEQYF.

This clone was seen a handful of times. The CDR3, as DNA: TGTGCCAGCTCATCAGAACCAGGGACCTACGAGCAGTACTTC. This codes for CASSSEPGTYEQYF. The V call is TRBV18, the J call TRBJ2-7; D is perhaps TRBD1 (5 bases). Germline assignment: CDR1 KGHSH and CDR2 LQKENI. Trimming took 5 bases from V and 2 from J, leaving 13 bases between them. There are 14 residues in the CDR3.

This clone was counted once. The chain has TRBV2 and TRBJ2-1; 10 positions match TRBD2. Germline values: CDR1 SNHLY, CDR2 FYNNEI. With V trimmed by 7 bases and J by 1 base, 7 bases remained unmatched. The CDR3 loop spans 16 amino acids. CDR3 DNA: TGTGCCAGCAACCCTAGCGGGAGAAGGTCCTACAATGAGCAGTTCTTC. Its translation: CASNPSGRRSYNEQFF.

V and J are TRBV5-1 and TRBJ2-7, with 8 bases matching TRBD1. The germline gives CDR1 SGHRS, CDR2 YFSETQ. J lost 0 bases, V lost 4 bases, and 6 bases had no gene match. The CDR3 runs 15 residues. CDR3 DNA sequence: TGCGCCAGCAGCATATGGACAGGGAGCTCCTACGAGCAGTACTTC. The encoded protein is CASSIWTGSSYEQYF.

The chain combines TRBV7-9 with TRBJ1-1; the D gene is possibly TRBD1 (6 bases). This CDR3 is built from 14 residues. Germline V lookup: CDR1 SEHNR, CDR2 FQNEAQ (reference sequence). The V end lost 3 bases, the J end lost 6 bases, and 14 bases lay between the germline ends. The chain's CDR3 is CASSFTRGGAEAFF. The CDR3 DNA sequence: TGTGCCAGCAGCTTCACTAGGGGGGGCGCTGAAGCTTTCTTT.

This clone appeared once. V is TRBV4-1 and J is TRBJ1-4, with 9 bases matching TRBD1. CDR3 length: 13 amino acids. In germline, CDR1 is MGHRA, CDR2 YSYEKL. The trim removed 6 bases at V and 7 bases at J, leaving 3 bases unmatched. The chain's CDR3 is CASRGQGPEKLFF. CDR3 DNA: TGCGCCAGCAGAGGACAGGGGCCTGAAAAACTGTTTTTT.

The rearrangement links TRBV4-1 to TRBJ2-1; D perhaps matches TRBD1 (5 bases). Germline loops: CDR1 MGHRA, CDR2 YSYEKL. The germline V and J ends were trimmed by 3 bases and 0 bases, with 9 bases remaining between them. CDR3 length equals 15 residues. In nucleotides, the CDR3 is TGCGCCAGCAGCCAGGACAAGAGCTCCTACAATGAGCAGTTCTTC. Amino acids: CASSQDKSSYNEQFF.

The rearrangement uses TRBV6-1 and TRBJ1-2; 7 bases match TRBD1. CDR3 length: 12 residues. Germline CDR1 reads MNHNS; CDR2 reads SASEGT. V was clipped by 5 bases and J by 7 bases; unmatched bases: 4. For the CDR3, the DNA is TGTGCCAGCAGTACAGGGGTTGGTGGCTACACCTTC. Its protein is CASSTGVGGYTF.

V and J are TRBV10-3 and TRBJ1-5, with a weak D call TRBD1 (6 bases). The CDR3 sequence is 15 residues long. Germline assignment: CDR1 ENHRY and CDR2 SYGVKD. V gave up 0 bases and J gave up 9 bases, with 15 bases separating them. CDR3 sequence (DNA): TGTGCCATCAGTGAGTCGGGGGCACCTCTCGGGCCCCAGCATTTT. Its protein product is CAISESGAPLGPQHF.

The V call is TRBV13, the J call TRBJ2-3; TRBD2 is a possible D gene (6 bases). V lost 4 bases, J lost 4 bases, and 15 bases lay in between. The germline V gene encodes CDR1 PRHDT and CDR2 FYEKMQ (reference sequence). This CDR3 has 15 amino acids. CDR3 sequence reads: CASSSSGVGADTQYF. The CDR3 DNA is TGTGCCAGCAGCTCCTCGGGGGTGGGGGCAGATACGCAGTATTTT.

The chain recombines TRBV6-6 with TRBJ2-3; tentatively, D is TRBD2 (6 bases). Germline assignment: CDR1 MNHNY and CDR2 SVGAGI (reference sequence). Deletions cut 6 bases from V and 2 bases from J, with 12 bases between. The CDR3 extends over 14 amino acids. The CDR3 here is CASSPLASTDTQYF. The CDR3 DNA follows: TGTGCCAGCAGCCCTCTAGCGTCCACAGATACGCAGTATTTT.